These 16 T cell receptor beta chains share one sample of origin, sequenced in a study of PD-1 blockade in mismatch repair-deficient tumors. Libraries were prepared by immunoSEQ multiplex PCR; TCRdb keeps only in-frame clonotypes and omits some of them. The profile shows just under 65,000 clones, more than 70% of them singletons. Sequenced here: peripheral blood, sampled 52 weeks after starting pembrolizumab. The source is an adult with mismatch repair-deficient cancer.

The chain carries TRBV7-9 and TRBJ2-7, with 9 bases fitting TRBD2. Germline V gene lookup returns CDR1 SEHNR and CDR2 FQNEAQ (reference sequence). Trimming removed 5 bases from V and 6 bases from J; junction bases left unmatched: 5. This CDR3 region has 13 residues. The chain's CDR3 is CASSRGTSFEQYF. The CDR3 DNA reads as TGTGCCAGCAGCCGAGGGACTAGCTTCGAGCAGTACTTC.

The chain is built from TRBV7-2 and TRBJ2-5; the D gene is possibly TRBD2 (6 bases). V dropped 1 base and J dropped 9 bases, with 15 bases sitting between them. Germline V gene sequence: CDR1 SGHTA, CDR2 FQGNSA. This CDR3 contains 14 residues. For the CDR3, the DNA is TGTGCCAGCAGCTTAGTAGCGGAGCAGTGGGCCCAGTACTTC. Translation gives CASSLVAEQWAQYF.

The chain couples TRBV11-2 to TRBJ1-1; D not certain. This CDR3 has 13 amino acids. V shed 6 bases and J shed 2 bases, with 10 bases lying between them. The germline gives CDR1 SGHAT, CDR2 FQNNGV. CDR3 sequence: CASRPRPNTEAFF. The CDR3 bases are TGTGCCAGCAGACCCCGGCCCAACACTGAAGCTTTCTTT.

The V and J genes are TRBV5-1 and TRBJ2-7, with 10 bases that match TRBD2. Germline-derived CDR1 and CDR2 are SGHRS and YFSETQ. The CDR3 loop spans 15 amino acids. V lost 1 base and J lost 6; bases outside the gene matches: 7. The CDR3 bases are TGCGCCAGCAGCTTGAATCTAGCGGGAGTCTCCGAGCAGTACTTC. It specifies CASSLNLAGVSEQYF.

This chain joins TRBV7-8 and TRBJ1-3, with 8 bases that match TRBD1. The CDR3 covers 17 residues. Unmatched junction bases numbered 7, after V lost 1 base and J lost 2 bases. Germline lookup yields CDR1 SGHVS and CDR2 FQNEAQ. The CDR3 sequence is CASSLGRQGNAGNTIYF. CDR3 DNA sequence: TGTGCCAGCAGCTTAGGGAGACAGGGGAACGCTGGAAACACCATATATTTT.

V is TRBV7-9 and J is TRBJ1-2; no reliable D call. The CDR3 consists of 14 residues. The V end lost 1 base, the J end lost 6 bases, and 12 bases lay between the germline ends. From germline, CDR1 is SEHNR and CDR2 FQNEAQ (reference sequence). The CDR3 loop reads CASSLEAAGHGYTF. The CDR3 bases are TGTGCCAGCAGCTTAGAGGCCGCGGGTCATGGCTACACCTTC.

The chain links TRBV7-6 to TRBJ1-2; 9 nucleotides align to TRBD1. Trimming at V came to 5 bases and at J to 2 bases, leaving 3 bases not matched to a gene. In germline, CDR1 is SGHVS, CDR2 FNYEAQ. The CDR3 runs 14 residues. In DNA, the CDR3 is TGTGCCAGCAGCCCCGGACAGGGGAACTATGGCTACACCTTC. This translates into CASSPGQGNYGYTF.

In its sample, this clone was seen once. The V call is TRBV27, the J call TRBJ2-7; TRBD2 is a possible D gene (6 bases). Trimming removed 7 bases from V and 6 bases from J, with 16 bases in between. Looked up from germline, CDR1 is MNHEY and CDR2 is SMNVEV (reference sequence). This CDR3 has 13 amino acids. The chain's CDR3 is CASIGSSGGEQYF. The CDR3 coding sequence is TGTGCCAGCATCGGGAGTTCCGGGGGCGAGCAGTACTTC.

The chain links TRBV7-6 to TRBJ2-1; no clear D gene. Germline values: CDR1 SGHVS, CDR2 FNYEAQ. V was clipped by 5 bases and J by 6 bases, with 8 bases between them. The CDR3 covers 12 residues. The CDR3 protein is CASSAFGNEQFF. DNA of the CDR3: TGTGCCAGCAGCGCGTTTGGCAATGAGCAGTTCTTC.

This clone was detected a few times. The chain joins TRBV7-9 to TRBJ2-7; 9 bases match TRBD1. Germline V gene sequence: CDR1 SEHNR, CDR2 FQNEAQ (reference sequence). The CDR3 sequence is 13 residues long. V shed 6 bases and J 5 bases; nucleotides not matched to a gene: 5. Here the CDR3 DNA reads TGTGCCAGCAGTTCCGGGACAGGGCACGAGCAGTACTTC. It yields the protein CASSSGTGHEQYF.

This clone showed up just a few times. The CDR3 loop is CASSLGGRGSNEKLFF. The CDR3 bases are TGTGCCAGCAGCTTGGGGGGTCGGGGGTCTAATGAAAAACTGTTTTTT. V usage is TRBV11-2 and J usage is TRBJ1-4; possible D gene TRBD1, 5 bases. V lost 3 bases and J lost 3, with 14 bases in between. CDR1 is SGHAT and CDR2 is FQNNGV in the germline V gene. This CDR3 contains 16 residues. Using reference TRBV11-2 and TRBJ1-4 for the parts outside the CDR3, the full variable domain is EAGVAQSPRYKIIEKRQSVAFWCNPISGHATLYWYQQILGQGPKLLIQFQNNGVVDDSQLPKDRFSAERLKGVDSTLKIQPAKLEDSAVYLCASSLGGRGSNEKLFFGSGTQLSVL.

The rearrangement joins TRBV19 to TRBJ2-7, with TRBD2 matching 8 bases. Germline assignment: CDR1 LNHDA and CDR2 SQIVND (reference sequence). V shed 3 bases, J shed 4 bases, and the junction held 5 bases outside the gene matches. This CDR3 is built from 14 residues. This CDR3 reads CASSMGAGAYEQYF. As DNA, the CDR3 is TGTGCCAGTAGTATGGGAGCGGGAGCTTACGAGCAGTACTTC.

The chain links TRBV7-2 to TRBJ2-5; no clear D. Per germline, CDR1 SGHTA and CDR2 FQGNSA. The CDR3 has 14 amino acids. Trimming took off 6 bases at V and 1 base at J, with 12 bases between the two ends. The CDR3 nucleotides read TGTGCCAGCAGACACAGACGGCCCCAAGAGACCCAGTACTTC. Protein: CASRHRRPQETQYF. The entire variable domain, with the rest obtained from reference TRBV7-2 and TRBJ2-5, is as follows: GAGVSQSPSNKVTEKGKDVELRCDPISGHTALYWYRQSLGQGLEFLIYFQGNSAPDKSGLPSDRFSAERTGGSVSTLTIQRTQQEDSAVYLCASRHRRPQETQYFGPGTRLLVL.

The genes are TRBV4-1 and TRBJ2-1; tentative D call: TRBD2 (6 bases). The CDR3 runs to 15 residues. The V gene's germline CDR1 is MGHRA and CDR2 YSYEKL. Trimming stripped 4 bases from V and 6 bases from J, with 16 bases between. CDR3 coding DNA: TGCGCCAGCAGCCGAATCCCGGGACTCATCAATGAGCAGTTCTTC. Translation: CASSRIPGLINEQFF.

This clone was picked up a small number of times. This chain joins TRBV19 and TRBJ2-7; D perhaps matches TRBD2 (5 bases). V was trimmed by 5 bases and J by 5 bases, leaving 16 bases between them. The length of the CDR3 is 14 residues. CDR1 and CDR2 from the germline V gene are LNHDA and SQIVND (reference sequence). CDR3 in DNA: TGTGCCAGTAGTCCTCAAGGAGGAGTCCACGAGCAGTACTTC. Translation gives CASSPQGGVHEQYF.

The V and J genes are TRBV21-1 and TRBJ1-4; the table calls TRBD1, which could not be checked here. TRBV21-1 is designated a pseudogene. The CDR3 extends over 16 amino acids. CDR3 region: CASSRNGQGAREKLFF. The DNA for the CDR3 is TGTGCCAGCAGCAGAAATGGACAGGGGGCGAGAGAAAAACTGTTTTTT.